The 29 T cell receptor beta chains listed next were all sequenced from one sample in a study of regulatory T cells in long-lasting Graves disease. To make TCR beta libraries, researchers used iRepertoire HTBI primers and Arm-PCR of CDR3 regions. TCRdb re-called the multiplex PCR reads with MiXCR, one entry per CDR3 protein. The sample has roughly 420,000 distinct CDR3 sequences, less than 15% seen once; the top ten hold around a sixth. Time point noted: newly diagnosed GD, antithyroid drugs for less than 3 months. RNA extracted from PBMCs served as the sequencing template. These data also formed part of another study, on T cells in Graves' hyperthyroidism and ophthalmopathy.

This sample comprised peripheral blood mononuclear cells (PBMCs), obtained at new diagnosis, from a patient treated with antithyroid drugs. These receptors all come from a woman aged 45-65 years with Graves disease.

In nucleotides, the CDR3 is TGCGCCAGCAGTGGACAGGTAGGGAATGAGCAGTTCTTC. Translation: CASSGQVGNEQFF. The chain combines TRBV10-1 with TRBJ2-1; perhaps TRBD1 as D (6 bases). Trimming took 4 bases from V and 7 from J, leaving 11 bases between them. The germline V gene has CDR1 WNHNN and CDR2 SYGVQD (reference sequence). The CDR3 consists of 13 residues.

This clonotype appeared many times. CDR3 loop: CASSPSGSYTQYF. The CDR3 DNA is TGTGCCAGCAGCCCTAGCGGGAGTTATACGCAGTATTTT. The chain joins TRBV7-9 to TRBJ2-3; 10 bases match TRBD2. CDR1 SEHNR and CDR2 FQNEAQ come from the germline V gene (reference sequence). CDR3 length equals 13 residues. V shed 5 bases, J shed 7 bases, and the junction held 3 bases outside the gene matches.

The V and J genes are TRBV19 and TRBJ2-7; TRBD2 matches at 11 bases. The CDR3 loop spans 15 amino acids. V was pared by 5 bases and J by 6 bases, with 9 bases of the junction left unmatched. The germline V gene has CDR1 LNHDA and CDR2 SQIVND (reference sequence). The CDR3 protein is CASSPLLAGVGEQYF. CDR3 in DNA: TGTGCCAGTAGTCCCCTACTAGCGGGAGTGGGCGAGCAGTACTTC.

This clonotype has at least ten counts. The chain has TRBV2 and TRBJ2-7; D call uncertain. This CDR3 comprises 12 residues. The germline V and J ends were trimmed by 2 bases and 3 bases, with 5 bases remaining between them. Germline V gives CDR1 SNHLY, CDR2 FYNNEI. In DNA, the CDR3 is TGTGCCAGCAGTGAATCGGTCTACGAGCAGTACTTC. It translates to CASSESVYEQYF.

This clonotype was seen more than once but under ten times. Here the CDR3 reads CASSQNRDRGQYEQYF. CDR3 bases: TGCGCCAGCAGCCAAAATCGGGACAGGGGGCAGTACGAGCAGTACTTC. The chain carries TRBV4-1 and TRBJ2-7; 12 nucleotides line up with TRBD1. The CDR3 length is 16 residues. Germline CDR1 MGHRA, CDR2 YSYEKL. The V gene end was trimmed by 2 bases and the J gene end by 4 bases; junction bases not matched to a gene: 6.

This clonotype was seen repeatedly, ten times or more. The V call is TRBV28, the J call TRBJ2-1; 11 nucleotides agree with TRBD1. The CDR3 runs to 14 residues. V was pared by 2 bases and J by 6 bases, with 0 bases of the junction left unmatched. Germline V gives CDR1 MDHEN, CDR2 SYDVKM. The CDR3 sequence is CASSLGTGGNEQFF. The DNA for the CDR3 is TGTGCCAGCAGTTTAGGGACAGGGGGCAATGAGCAGTTCTTC. Full variable domain (remainder filled in from reference TRBV28 and TRBJ2-1): DVKVTQSSRYLVKRTGEKVFLECVQDMDHENMFWYRQDPGLGLRLIYFSYDVKMKEKGDIPEGYSVSREKKERFSLILESASTNQTSMYLCASSLGTGGNEQFFGPGTRLTVL.

The chain recombines TRBV5-1 with TRBJ2-5; 9 nucleotides align to TRBD2. The germline V gene has CDR1 SGHRS and CDR2 YFSETQ. Trimming took 7 bases from V and 0 from J; bases not matched to a gene: 10. The CDR3 has 16 amino acids. The CDR3 nucleotides are TGCGCCAGCCAAACCGGACTAGCGCCGTACCAAGAGACCCAGTACTTC. It specifies CASQTGLAPYQETQYF.

The chain carries TRBV12-3 or TRBV12-4 and TRBJ2-1; TRBD2 matches at 8 bases. TRBJ2-5 explains the end of the DNA better; the J call may be wrong. The CDR3 spans 15 residues. The CDR3 DNA reads as TGTGCCAGCAGTACCGGACTAGCCGCCCAAGAGACCCAGTACTTC. It encodes CASSTGLAAQETQYF.

This clonotype was seen repeatedly, ten times or more. The chain is built from TRBV20-1 and TRBJ1-2; D possibly corresponds to TRBD1 (5 bases). The ends were cut back, 4 bases at V and 6 bases at J, with 21 bases in the middle. Germline CDR1 and CDR2: DFQATT and SNEGSKA (reference sequence). The CDR3 length is 15 residues. The chain's CDR3 is CSANPQAGGGHGYTF. The CDR3 bases are TGCAGTGCTAACCCTCAAGCCGGGGGGGGTCATGGCTACACCTTC.

This clonotype has a count of ten or more. The chain uses TRBV27 and TRBJ2-1; 10 bases match TRBD2. CDR3 length equals 18 residues. J lost 9 bases, V lost 2 bases, and 16 bases had no gene match. From germline, CDR1 is MNHEY and CDR2 SMNVEV (reference sequence). CDR3 amino acids: CASSLGWARRLAGGEQFF. In DNA form, the CDR3 reads TGTGCCAGCAGTTTAGGGTGGGCGAGGAGACTAGCGGGCGGTGAGCAGTTCTTC.

The rearrangement joins TRBV20-1 to TRBJ2-5, with a possible D match to TRBD1 (6 bases). The length of the CDR3 is 17 residues. Germline V lookup: CDR1 DFQATT, CDR2 SNEGSKA (reference sequence). V lost 5 bases and J 1 base, leaving 23 bases between the germline ends. CDR3 nucleotides: TGCAGTGCTGAATCCTCCCTGGACAGCAACATCCAAGAGACCCAGTACTTC. Amino acid sequence: CSAESSLDSNIQETQYF.

The table lists this clonotype with a few counts. One end of the junction varies from germline; a read error may be responsible. The J gene is TRBJ2-7, the V gene TRBV7-2; the match to TRBD2 covers 9 bases. In germline, CDR1 is SGHTA, CDR2 FQGNSA. The CDR3 has 16 residues. The DNA for the CDR3 is TGTGCCAGCAGCTTAGGCTGGAGCGGGGGGTTCTACGAGCAGCACTTC. Encoded protein: CASSLGWSGGFYEQHF.

This clonotype was recorded at least ten times. CDR3 sequence (DNA): TGTGCCAGCAGTTTCGGATCCGAGCAGTACTTC. Translated: CASSFGSEQYF. V and J are TRBV12-3 or TRBV12-4 and TRBJ2-7, with D hard to call. Trimming left V 3 bases short and J 6 bases short, with 6 bases between. The CDR3 has 11 residues.

This clonotype has ten or more counts. An end of the junction does not agree with germline; a read error may underlie this. The chain uses TRBV18 and TRBJ2-7; possibly TRBD2 for D (7 bases). The CDR3 contains 12 residues. Germline V gene data show CDR1 as KGHSH and CDR2 as LQKENI. The CDR3 protein is CASSPEGGAQYF. In DNA form, the CDR3 reads TGTGCCAGCTCACCAGAAGGGGGGGCGCAGTACTTT.

In this sample, this clonotype turned up many times. V usage is TRBV20-1 and J usage is TRBJ1-2; D is perhaps TRBD1 (5 bases). The length of the CDR3 is 12 residues. CDR1 is DFQATT, CDR2 SNEGSKA, per germline (reference sequence). With 6 bases removed from V and 8 bases from J, the gap between germline ends came to 16 bases. In DNA, the CDR3 is TGCAGTGCACAGCAGGGAAGTCGGGGCTACACCTTC. Protein: CSAQQGSRGYTF.

The genes are TRBV5-1 and TRBJ2-7; TRBD2 might be the D (6 bases). CDR1 is SGHRS and CDR2 is YFSETQ in the germline V gene. Trimming removed 1 base from V and 2 bases from J, with 16 bases in between. The CDR3 loop spans 16 amino acids. The CDR3 DNA is TGCGCCAGCAGCTTGTTTGTGCGGGACGGAGCCTACGAGCAGTACTTC. Its protein product is CASSLFVRDGAYEQYF.

This clonotype came up many times. The chain has TRBV5-1 and TRBJ2-3; TRBD2 agrees at 9 bases. This CDR3 has 17 residues. After removal of 4 bases from V and 1 base from J, the junction contained 10 bases not matched to a gene. Germline assignment: CDR1 SGHRS and CDR2 YFSETQ. This CDR3 reads CASSPSYSGGGTDTQYF. The CDR3 DNA is TGCGCCAGCAGCCCCTCCTATAGCGGGGGAGGCACAGATACGCAGTATTTT.

CDR3 DNA sequence: TGTGCCAGCAGCCAAGATTTCGCCGGGTGGGAGCAGTACTTC. It yields the protein CASSQDFAGWEQYF. The V call is TRBV3-1, the J call TRBJ2-7; D gene ambiguous. Germline values: CDR1 LGHDT, CDR2 YNNKEL (reference sequence). V was trimmed by 0 bases and J by 7 bases, leaving 13 bases between them. This CDR3 comprises 14 residues.

This clonotype was recorded many times. The gene calls are TRBV24-1 and TRBJ1-1; 9 positions match TRBD1. The CDR3 consists of 14 residues. V trimming: 7 bases; J trimming: 1 base; junction bases outside the gene matches: 3. CDR1 is KGHDR and CDR2 is SFDVKD in the germline V gene. CDR3 nucleotides: TGTGCCACCAGGTCGGGACAGGGGAACACTGAAGCTTTCTTT. Translated: CATRSGQGNTEAFF.

This clonotype was counted between two and nine times. The rearrangement links TRBV11-3 to TRBJ2-7; the D gene could be TRBD1 or TRBD2 (5 bases each). Germline CDR1 is SGHNT and CDR2 is YENEEA. Trimming left V 5 bases short and J 2 bases short, with 13 bases between. CDR3 size: 14 residues. The CDR3 nucleotides read TGTGCCAGCAGCGCCAGGGACGGTCCCTACGAGCAGTACTTC. Its protein is CASSARDGPYEQYF.

Concerning this clonotype: A far bigger clonotype differs at one base, so this is likely a read error. The J gene is TRBJ2-7, the V gene TRBV28, with TRBD2 matching over 11 bases. The CDR3 spans 16 residues. Germline V gene sequence: CDR1 MDHEN, CDR2 SYDVKM. V was pared by 2 bases and J by 7 bases, with 10 bases of the junction left unmatched. This chain's CDR3 is CASSLTGTSGSGEQYF. In nucleotides, the CDR3 is TGTGCCAGCAGTTTAACCGGGACTAGCGGTTCGGGGGAGCAGTACTTC.

Notes on this clonotype: This may be a read error, as it is one base from a much larger clone. This likely comes from a read error, as the CDR3 has no conserved phenylalanine or tryptophan at its end. The chain recombines TRBV3-1 with TRBJ2-3, with 12 bases fitting TRBD2. Germline V gene sequence: CDR1 LGHDT, CDR2 YNNKEL (reference sequence). Trimming took 3 bases from V and 5 from J; bases not matched to a gene: 3. The CDR3 loop spans 15 amino acids. CDR3 residues: CASSHGTSGQDTQYS. The CDR3 DNA is TGTGCCAGCAGCCACGGGACTAGCGGGCAAGATACGCAGTATTCT.

The chain couples TRBV4-1 to TRBJ2-7; the D gene is possibly TRBD1 (5 bases). With 0 bases removed from V and 0 bases from J, the gap between germline ends came to 12 bases. The CDR3 runs to 16 residues. CDR1 and CDR2 from the germline V gene are MGHRA and YSYEKL. For the CDR3, the DNA is TGCGCCAGCAGCCAAGACTCAGGGCTAAACTCCTACGAGCAGTACTTC. Residues: CASSQDSGLNSYEQYF.

The genes are TRBV5-1 and TRBJ2-5; TRBD1 or TRBD2 may be the D gene (5 bases each). V lost 4 bases to trimming and J lost 1 base, with 11 bases between them. This CDR3 has 14 residues. The germline V gene encodes CDR1 SGHRS and CDR2 YFSETQ. As DNA, the CDR3 is TGCGCCAGCAGCACATCGGGACCCCAAGAGACCCAGTACTTC. The encoded protein is CASSTSGPQETQYF.

The J gene is TRBJ2-3, the V gene TRBV19; possibly TRBD2 for D (6 bases). The CDR3 consists of 13 residues. Trimming took 1 base from V and 5 from J, leaving 7 bases between them. CDR1 LNHDA and CDR2 SQIVND come from the germline V gene (reference sequence). In nucleotides, the CDR3 is TGTGCCAGTAGTATAGCGCGGGGAGATACGCAGTATTTT. It is translated as CASSIARGDTQYF.

The rearrangement links TRBV27 to TRBJ1-1, with D unclear. Trimming pared 7 bases from V and 1 base from J, leaving 19 bases between. Per the germline V gene, CDR1 is MNHEY and CDR2 is SMNVEV (reference sequence). This CDR3 region has 16 residues. The CDR3 sequence is CASTKNNPGKNTEAFF. The CDR3 region has the DNA TGTGCCAGCACCAAAAATAATCCGGGAAAGAACACTGAAGCTTTCTTT.

This clonotype appeared many times. The chain links TRBV10-3 to TRBJ2-7, with TRBD2 identical over 10 bases. CDR1 ENHRY and CDR2 SYGVKD come from the germline V gene. The J segment lost 5 bases and the V segment lost 6 bases, leaving 10 bases of the junction unmatched. The CDR3 totals 15 residues. CDR3 coding DNA: TGTGCCATCAGCCCCTCTAGCGGGAGTATCAACGAGCAGTACTTC. This gives the protein CAISPSSGSINEQYF.

This clonotype came up many times. The CDR3 here is CASRTLLTKNIQYF. CDR3 bases: TGTGCCAGCCGAACCCTCCTGACTAAAAACATTCAGTACTTC. The chain has TRBV27 and TRBJ2-4, with unresolved D. The CDR3 runs to 14 residues. V lost 8 bases, J lost 4 bases, and 15 bases lay in between. Germline loops: CDR1 MNHEY, CDR2 SMNVEV (reference sequence).

This clonotype occurred many times. The chain uses TRBV20-1 and TRBJ2-1; TRBD2 aligns across 7 bases. Trimming cost V 6 bases and J 0 bases; bases outside gene matches: 5. Germline V lookup: CDR1 DFQATT, CDR2 SNEGSKA (reference sequence). This CDR3 is 14 amino acids long. CDR3 sequence reads: CSAIAGSSYNEQFF. The CDR3 DNA reads as TGCAGTGCCATAGCGGGTAGCTCCTACAATGAGCAGTTCTTC.